This TCR beta chain is from a study of technical replicates of blood from a few donors. This CDR3 has 15 amino acids. From germline, CDR1 is MNHNS and CDR2 SASEGT. The V gene lost 5 bases and the J gene lost 1 base, with 15 bases spanning the gap. Data came from immunoSEQ multiplex PCR; TCRdb stores just in-frame clones and leaves some out. This table has fewer than 85,000 clones, about 96% appearing once. Sequenced sample: T cells isolated from PBMCs. The chain couples TRBV6-1 to TRBJ2-7, with a weak D call TRBD2 (5 bases). The TCR was taken from a human donor in good health. In DNA form, the CDR3 reads TGTGCCAGCAGTCCCCTTTCGGGATCTTCCTACGAGCAGTACTTC. The encoded protein is CASSPLSGSSYEQYF.